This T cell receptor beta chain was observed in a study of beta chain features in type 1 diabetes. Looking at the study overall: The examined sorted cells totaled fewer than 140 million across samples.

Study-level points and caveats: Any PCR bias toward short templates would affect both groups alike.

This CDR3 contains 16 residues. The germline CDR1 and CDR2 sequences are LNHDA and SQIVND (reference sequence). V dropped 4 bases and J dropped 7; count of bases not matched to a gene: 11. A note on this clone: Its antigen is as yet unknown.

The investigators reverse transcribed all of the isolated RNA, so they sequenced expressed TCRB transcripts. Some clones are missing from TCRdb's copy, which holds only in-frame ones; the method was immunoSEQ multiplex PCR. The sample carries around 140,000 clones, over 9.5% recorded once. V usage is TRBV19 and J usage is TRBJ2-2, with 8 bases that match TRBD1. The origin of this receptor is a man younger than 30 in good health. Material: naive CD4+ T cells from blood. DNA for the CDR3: TGTGCCAGTAGTAAACGGACAGGGTGGGAGGACGGGGAGCTGTTTTTT. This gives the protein CASSKRTGWEDGELFF.